A single sample gave rise to the 5 T cell receptor beta chains below, sequenced in a study of CXCR3-negative and CXCR3-positive naive CD8 T cells. In preparing the TRB cDNA libraries, 5' RACE with UMI labels was used. TCRdb re-called the 5' RACE reads; one entry per CDR3 protein, DNA not given. The sample has roughly 50,000 distinct CDR3 sequences. Specimen: memory CD8+ T cells from blood. These receptors were taken from a human donor in good health. Some clones in this sample may be carry-over from other donors' samples.

This chain uses TRBV29-1 with TRBJ2-1; TCRdb proposes TRBD1, but this gene call is untestable without DNA. Germline V gives CDR1 SQVTM, CDR2 ANQGSEA. The CDR3 consists of 12 residues. The CDR3 here is CSANPGSNEQFF.

This chain uses TRBV29-1 with TRBJ2-1; TCRdb reports TRBD2, a call that lacks DNA to check it against. The germline V gene encodes CDR1 SQVTM and CDR2 ANQGSEA. This CDR3 comprises 12 residues. This chain's CDR3 is CSVVGSGNEQFF.

The V and J genes are TRBV6-5 and TRBJ2-7; the TCRdb D gene call, TRBD1, has no DNA to confirm it. The CDR3 loop spans 13 amino acids. From germline, CDR1 is MNHEY and CDR2 SVGAGI. CDR3 in amino acids: CAATDRGLDEQYF.

The chain is built from TRBV3-1 and TRBJ2-1; the TCRdb D gene call, TRBD2, has no DNA to confirm it. CDR3 length equals 18 residues. The germline V gene encodes CDR1 LGHDT and CDR2 YNNKEL (reference sequence). CDR3 sequence: CASSHQPLLGTGGPGQFF.

CDR3 sequence: CASSLIVRDEQYF. The chain has TRBV7-2 and TRBJ2-7. This CDR3 has 13 residues. Germline lookup yields CDR1 SGHTA and CDR2 FQGNSA.